What follows are 6 T cell receptor beta chains derived from one specimen sequenced in a study of breast tumors, draining lymph nodes, adjacent tissues. TCRdb re-called the multiplex PCR reads through MiXCR, storing one row per CDR3 protein. The sample lists approximately 90,000 distinct CDR3 sequences, approximately 30% occurring once. The lymph nodes were axillary draining lymph nodes from breast cancer patients. Material for sequencing was axillary lymph node tissue. All receptors come from a female donor with breast cancer. Some clones in this sample may be carry-over from other donors' samples.

This clonotype has ten or more counts. J is TRBJ2-7 and V is TRBV18; the D is unclear. CDR1 is KGHSH and CDR2 is LQKENI in the germline V gene. This CDR3 comprises 14 residues. The V end lost 2 bases, the J end lost 7 bases, and 15 bases lay between the germline ends. DNA for the CDR3: TGTGCCAGCTCACCAGGCCAATTACCCACTGAGCAGTACTTC. Residues: CASSPGQLPTEQYF. The full variable domain, with the rest looked up from reference TRBV18 and TRBJ2-7, is NAGVMQNPRHLVRRRGQEARLRCSPMKGHSHVYWYRQLPEEGLKFMVYLQKENIIDESGMPKERFSAEFPKEGPSILRIQQVVRGDSAAYFCASSPGQLPTEQYFGPGTRLTVT.

This clonotype was picked up many times. The chain uses TRBV14 and TRBJ2-7; D gene unclear. Germline CDR1 and CDR2: SGHDN and FVKESK. Trimming stripped 8 bases from V and 4 bases from J, with 0 bases between. The CDR3 is 8 amino acids. CDR3 residues: CASYEQYF. The CDR3 DNA reads as TGTGCCAGCTACGAGCAGTACTTC.

Ten or more counts support this clonotype. The V gene is TRBV7-9, the J gene TRBJ1-5, with D unresolved. The V end lost 4 bases, the J end lost 5 bases, and 9 bases lay between the germline ends. The CDR3 contains 13 residues. The V gene's germline CDR1 is SEHNR and CDR2 FQNEAQ (reference sequence). CDR3 sequence reads: CASSSRWDQPQHF. CDR3 coding DNA: TGTGCCAGCAGCTCTAGGTGGGATCAGCCCCAGCATTTT.

This clonotype came up many times. The V and J genes are TRBV2 and TRBJ2-5, with no clear D. Germline V gives CDR1 SNHLY, CDR2 FYNNEI. The CDR3 consists of 10 residues. V lost 5 bases to trimming and J lost 5 bases, with 3 bases between them. The CDR3 region is CASSMETQYF. DNA of the CDR3: TGTGCCAGCAGTATGGAGACCCAGTACTTC.

A note on this clonotype: A much bigger clone sits one base away, suggesting this may be a read error. V gene TRBV16 combines with J gene TRBJ2-1; TRBD2 aligns across 10 bases. CDR1 and CDR2 (germline): KGHSY, FQNENV. The CDR3 is 16 amino acids. CDR3 amino acids: CASSQSVGLADNEQSF. For the CDR3, the DNA is TGTGCCAGCAGCCAATCGGTAGGACTAGCGGACAATGAGCAGTCCTTC.

There are many counts of this clonotype. The rearrangement joins TRBV13 to TRBJ2-1; no reliable D call. V dropped 0 bases and J dropped 7 bases, with 7 bases sitting between them. CDR1 and CDR2 (germline): PRHDT, FYEKMQ (reference sequence). This CDR3 is 13 amino acids long. The CDR3 reads CASSLGQGNEQFF. CDR3 DNA: TGTGCCAGCAGCTTAGGACAAGGGAATGAGCAGTTCTTC.